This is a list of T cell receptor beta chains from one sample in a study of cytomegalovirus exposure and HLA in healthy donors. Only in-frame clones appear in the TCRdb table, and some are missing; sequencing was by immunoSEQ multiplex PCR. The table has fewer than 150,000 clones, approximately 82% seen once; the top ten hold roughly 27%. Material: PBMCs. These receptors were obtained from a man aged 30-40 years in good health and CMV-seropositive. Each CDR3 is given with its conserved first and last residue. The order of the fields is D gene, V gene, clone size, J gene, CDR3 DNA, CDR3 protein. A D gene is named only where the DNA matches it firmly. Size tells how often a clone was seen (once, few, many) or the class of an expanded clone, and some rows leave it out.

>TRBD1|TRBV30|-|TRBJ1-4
TGTGCCTGGACCCATGGACAGGGCGCTGAAAAACTGTTTTTT
CAWTHGQGAEKLFF
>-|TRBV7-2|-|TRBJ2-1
TGTGCCAGCAGCTTAGGAGCAGGGGCGAATGAGCAGTTCTTC
CASSLGAGANEQFF
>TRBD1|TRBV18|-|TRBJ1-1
TGTGCCAGCTCATCCTCGGGACAGGGGAGAAGTGCTGACACTGAAGCTTTCTTT
CASSSSGQGRSADTEAFF
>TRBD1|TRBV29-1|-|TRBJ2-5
TGCAGCGCATTGACAGGGGCCAACCAAGAGACCCAGTACTTC
CSALTGANQETQYF
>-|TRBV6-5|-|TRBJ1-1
TGTGCCAGCAGTTCTACCCCCGGGGGTGTAGCTTTCTTT
CASSSTPGGVAFF
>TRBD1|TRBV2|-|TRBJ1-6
TGTGCCAGCAGAGGTCCCCGGGACAGAAATTCACCCCTCCACTTT
CASRGPRDRNSPLHF
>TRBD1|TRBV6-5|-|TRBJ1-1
TGTGCCAGCAGTTACTCGAGGACAGGGGGCACTGAAGCTTTCTTT
CASSYSRTGGTEAFF
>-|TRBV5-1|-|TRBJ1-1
TGCGCCAGCAGCTATACAGTTAAGGCGATGAACACTGAAGCTTTCTTT
CASSYTVKAMNTEAFF
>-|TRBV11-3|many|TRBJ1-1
TGTGCCAGCGCATACAGAGGGGGAAACACTGAAGCTTTCTTT
CASAYRGGNTEAFF
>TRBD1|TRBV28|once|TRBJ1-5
TGTGCCAGCAGCCCCGGGACAGCCAACAATCAGCCCCAGCATTTT
CASSPGTANNQPQHF
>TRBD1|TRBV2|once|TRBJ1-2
TGTGCCAGCAGTGTGAGACAGGGGTATGGCTACACCTTC
CASSVRQGYGYTF
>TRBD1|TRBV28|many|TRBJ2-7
TGTGCCAGCAGTCCTTCGACAGGGGTTTCCGAGCAGTACTTC
CASSPSTGVSEQYF
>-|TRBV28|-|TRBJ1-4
TGTGCCAGCAGGACAGGAGCAACTAATGAAAAACTGTTTTTT
CASRTGATNEKLFF
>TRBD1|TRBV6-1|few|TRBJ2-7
TGTGCCAGCAGTAGACAGGGCCACGAGCAGTACTTC
CASSRQGHEQYF
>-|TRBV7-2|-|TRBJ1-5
TGTGCCAGCAGCTTAGATGGTGGGCCGGGGGGCGCAAGGCAGCCCCAGCATTTT
CASSLDGGPGGARQPQHF
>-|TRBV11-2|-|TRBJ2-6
TGTGCCAGCAGCTTAGATAGCTCAAGGAGCTCTGGGGCCAACGTCCTGACTTTC
CASSLDSSRSSGANVLTF
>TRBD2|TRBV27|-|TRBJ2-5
TGTGCCAGCAGCTCACTAGCGGAACAAGAGACCCAGTACTTC
CASSSLAEQETQYF
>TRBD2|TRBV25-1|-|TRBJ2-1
TGTGCCAGCAGCAAGACTAGCGGGGGGGACAATGAGCAGTTCTTC
CASSKTSGGDNEQFF
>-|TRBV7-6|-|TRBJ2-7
TGTGCCAGCAGCCTAACACAGGGCTACGAGCAGTACTTC
CASSLTQGYEQYF
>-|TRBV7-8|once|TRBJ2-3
TGTGCCAGCCGGAGTGGAGGGAGCACAGATACGCAGTATTTT
CASRSGGSTDTQYF
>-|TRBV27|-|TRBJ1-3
TGTGCCAGCCGCCCCCTTAGCTCTGGAAACACCATATATTTT
CASRPLSSGNTIYF
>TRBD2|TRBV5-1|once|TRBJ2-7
TGCGCCAGCAGCTTGGGTCCAGCGGGAGGAGCCTACGAGCAGTACTTC
CASSLGPAGGAYEQYF
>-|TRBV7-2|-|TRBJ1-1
TGTGCCAGCAGCTTAGAGGCGGGGGGTAACACTGAAGCTTTCTTT
CASSLEAGGNTEAFF
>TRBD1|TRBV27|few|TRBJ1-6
TGTGCCAGCCAGATCGGGACAGGGACTTCACCCCTCCACTTT
CASQIGTGTSPLHF
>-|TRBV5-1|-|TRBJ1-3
TGCGCCAGCAGCTTGGAAGGCGGCCACTCTGGAAACACCATATATTTT
CASSLEGGHSGNTIYF
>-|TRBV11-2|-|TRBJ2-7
TGTGCCAGCAGCACTAGGGTTCGGGCCTACGAGCAGTACTTC
CASSTRVRAYEQYF
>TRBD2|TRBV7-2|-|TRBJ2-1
TGTGCCAGCAGCCACTATGCGGTTAGCGGGGGGGCTTTGAATGAGCAGTTCTTC
CASSHYAVSGGALNEQFF
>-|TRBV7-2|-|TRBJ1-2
TGTGCCAGCAGGATAGGGGGGGGCAATGGCTACACCTTC
CASRIGGGNGYTF
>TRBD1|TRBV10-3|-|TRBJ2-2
TGTGCCATCAGTGAACAGGGGGCCAGATCCACCGGGGAGCTGTTTTTT
CAISEQGARSTGELFF
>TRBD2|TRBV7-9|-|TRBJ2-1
TGTGCCAGCAGCTCTCATAGCGGGGGGGGCCGCAATGAGCAGTTCTTC
CASSSHSGGGRNEQFF
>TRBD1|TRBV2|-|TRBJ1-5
TGTGCCAGCAGGGACAGGGGCCTTCTGAATCAGCCCCAGCATTTT
CASRDRGLLNQPQHF
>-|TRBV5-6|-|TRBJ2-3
TGTGCCAGCAGCTTGGAAGGCCGGGGGACAGATACGCAGTATTTT
CASSLEGRGTDTQYF
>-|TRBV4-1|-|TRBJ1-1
TGCGCCAGCAGCCAAGCGGGTAAGGGGGACCTCTTGAACACTGAAGCTTTCTTT
CASSQAGKGDLLNTEAFF
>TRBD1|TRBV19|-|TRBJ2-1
TGTGCCAGTAAAACCGGACAGGGGAGGAATGAGCAGTTCTTC
CASKTGQGRNEQFF
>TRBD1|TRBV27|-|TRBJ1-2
TGTGCCAGCAGTCCTGCTGGGGACAGGGGCGGCTACACCTTC
CASSPAGDRGGYTF
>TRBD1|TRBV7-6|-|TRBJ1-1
TGTGCCAGCAGCCACGGACAGGGCACTGAAGCTTTCTTT
CASSHGQGTEAFF
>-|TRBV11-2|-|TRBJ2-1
TGTGCCAGCAGCTTAGTTTTAGCAGGGCCGGGCAATGAGCAGTTCTTC
CASSLVLAGPGNEQFF
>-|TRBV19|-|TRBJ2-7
TGTGCCAGTAGTATAGGGGATAGGGGAGGCGTATACGAGCAGTACTTC
CASSIGDRGGVYEQYF
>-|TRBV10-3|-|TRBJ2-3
TGTGCCATCAGTGAAGTTAGCGCAGATACGCAGTATTTT
CAISEVSADTQYF
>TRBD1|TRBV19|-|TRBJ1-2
TGTGCCAGTAGTTTGGACAGGGGGTATACTGGTGGCTACACCTTC
CASSLDRGYTGGYTF
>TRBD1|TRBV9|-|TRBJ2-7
TGTGCCAGCAGCGTGGGGGACAGGGGAGGAACCTACGAGCAGTACTTC
CASSVGDRGGTYEQYF